These 26 T cell receptor beta chains came from one sample sequenced in a study of cytomegalovirus exposure and HLA in healthy donors. A multiplex PCR was run with 60 Vbeta primers and 13 Jbeta primers. TCRdb's copy holds only in-frame clones and misses some; the assay was immunoSEQ multiplex PCR. This sample has roughly 240,000 clones, with roughly 73% found just once. The sequenced sample consisted of PBMCs. Source of these receptors: a boy aged 10-17 years in good health and CMV-seronegative.

This clone came up once. CDR3 DNA: TGTGCCATCAGTGAGTCGGGGGGGGCTGAAGCTTTCTTT. It specifies CAISESGGAEAFF. The chain uses TRBV10-3 and TRBJ1-1, with a weak D call TRBD1 (5 bases). V was cut by 0 bases and J by 6 bases, with 8 bases left in between. The germline CDR1 and CDR2 sequences are ENHRY and SYGVKD. The CDR3 has 13 residues.

The rearrangement uses TRBV6-6 and TRBJ1-2; unclear D gene. The CDR3 contains 12 residues. Germline CDR1 is MNHNY and CDR2 is SVGAGI (reference sequence). The germline V and J ends were trimmed by 5 bases and 8 bases, with 12 bases remaining between them. The CDR3 nucleotides are TGTGCCAGCAGTAAACCCCGTGAGGGCTACACCTTC. The encoded protein is CASSKPREGYTF.

Here the CDR3 reads CASSWTGALPNQPQHF. In nucleotides, the CDR3 is TGTGCCAGCAGTTGGACAGGCGCCCTTCCCAATCAGCCCCAGCATTTT. The chain uses TRBV9 and TRBJ1-5; 7 bases map to TRBD1. V shed 5 bases and J 3 bases; nucleotides not matched to a gene: 11. The CDR3 sequence is 16 residues long. CDR1 and CDR2 from the germline V gene are SGDLS and YYNGEE.

This clone was detected only a few times. The chain couples TRBV10-3 to TRBJ2-5; TRBD1 aligns across 7 bases. J gave up 3 bases and V 6 bases, and 13 bases lay outside the gene matches. Per germline, CDR1 ENHRY and CDR2 SYGVKD. This CDR3 has 16 residues. CDR3 sequence: CAIRATKGQAEETQYF. DNA of the CDR3: TGTGCCATCAGGGCCACTAAAGGACAGGCTGAAGAGACCCAGTACTTC.

The chain has TRBV6-5 and TRBJ2-1, with D possibly TRBD2 on 6 matching bases. Germline V gene lookup returns CDR1 MNHEY and CDR2 SVGAGI. The CDR3 is 15 amino acids. V gave up 0 bases and J gave up 5 bases, with 11 bases separating them. The CDR3 region is CASSYSIAGHNEQFF. CDR3 coding DNA: TGTGCCAGCAGTTACTCGATCGCGGGGCACAATGAGCAGTTCTTC.

The gene calls are TRBV6-1 and TRBJ2-2; maybe TRBD2 (6 bases). The germline gives CDR1 MNHNS, CDR2 SASEGT. The V end was cut by 5 bases, the J end by 3 bases, with 10 bases between. The CDR3 is 14 amino acids. The CDR3 region has the DNA TGTGCCAGCAGTATAGCGGCGGACACCGGGGAGCTGTTTTTT. It encodes CASSIAADTGELFF.

The genes are TRBV13 and TRBJ1-1; 9 nucleotides align to TRBD1. Germline V gene data show CDR1 as PRHDT and CDR2 as FYEKMQ (reference sequence). V was clipped by 3 bases and J by 4 bases; unmatched bases: 6. The CDR3 extends over 15 amino acids. The CDR3 spells CASSLDRGKGTEAFF. In nucleotides, the CDR3 is TGTGCCAGCAGCTTGGACAGGGGAAAGGGCACTGAAGCTTTCTTT.

The CDR3 DNA follows: TGCAGCGGTGGACTAGCGGGAGTAGGAACCGGGGAGCTGTTTTTT. Amino acid sequence: CSGGLAGVGTGELFF. The V call is TRBV29-1, the J call TRBJ2-2, with 13 bases fitting TRBD2. The CDR3 totals 15 residues. Germline trimming cut 7 bases from V and 5 bases from J; bases unmatched to any gene: 7. CDR1 and CDR2 (germline): SQVTM, ANQGSEA.

The gene calls are TRBV10-3 and TRBJ1-4; D is perhaps TRBD1 (6 bases). This CDR3 comprises 15 residues. Germline CDR1 reads ENHRY; CDR2 reads SYGVKD. Trimming pared 0 bases from V and 8 bases from J, leaving 13 bases between. CDR3 bases: TGTGCCATCAGTGAGTCTTCCCAGGGGCGGGAAAAACTGTTTTTT. Protein product: CAISESSQGREKLFF.

In this sample, this clone turned up once. The rearrangement links TRBV11-2 to TRBJ2-2, with TRBD2 matching 10 bases. The germline V gene encodes CDR1 SGHAT and CDR2 FQNNGV. The ends lost 8 bases at V and 4 bases at J; junction bases unmatched: 10. CDR3 size: 16 residues. The CDR3 is CASSQSGRGITGELFF. For the CDR3, the DNA is TGTGCCAGCTCCCAAAGCGGGAGGGGCATCACCGGGGAGCTGTTTTTT. The full variable domain, in which reference TRBV11-2 and TRBJ2-2 provide the parts outside the CDR3, is EAGVAQSPRYKIIEKRQSVAFWCNPISGHATLYWYQQILGQGPKLLIQFQNNGVVDDSQLPKDRFSAERLKGVDSTLKIQPAKLEDSAVYLCASSQSGRGITGELFFGEGSRLTVL.

The chain joins TRBV4-1 to TRBJ2-7; TRBD2 might be the D (7 bases). Trimming cost V 1 base and J 5 bases, with 15 bases left between them. Germline loops: CDR1 MGHRA, CDR2 YSYEKL. The CDR3 extends over 15 amino acids. CDR3 coding DNA: TGCGCCAGCAGCCAAGGGCGGGGGCCCCGCAACGAGCAGTACTTC. It translates to CASSQGRGPRNEQYF.

The rearrangement joins TRBV9 to TRBJ2-1; D perhaps matches TRBD2 (6 bases). The CDR3 extends over 15 amino acids. Trimming pared 5 bases from V and 4 bases from J, leaving 16 bases between. CDR1 SGDLS and CDR2 YYNGEE come from the germline V gene. CDR3 coding DNA: TGTGCCAGCAGTAAGCGGGCAGGGTATTACAATGAGCAGTTCTTC. Protein: CASSKRAGYYNEQFF.

The V gene is TRBV29-1, the J gene TRBJ1-6, with D possibly TRBD1 on 5 matching bases. Germline V gene lookup returns CDR1 SQVTM and CDR2 ANQGSEA. V was trimmed by 5 bases and J by 5 bases, leaving 13 bases between them. The CDR3 has 14 amino acids. The CDR3 region is CSVRFWGDNSPLHF. The CDR3 bases are TGCAGCGTTCGCTTTTGGGGGGATAATTCACCCCTCCACTTT. Variable domain in full (rest from reference TRBV29-1 and TRBJ1-6): SAVISQKPSRDICQRGTSLTIQCQVDSQVTMMFWYRQQPGQSLTLIATANQGSEATYESGFVIDKFPISRPNLTFSTLTVSNMSPEDSSIYLCSVRFWGDNSPLHFGNGTRLTVT.

This clone was counted a few times. V and J are TRBV30 and TRBJ2-1; D is possibly TRBD2 (5 bases). The CDR3 is 13 residues long. V lost 4 bases, J lost 10 bases, and 17 bases lay in between. Germline CDR1 is GTSNPN and CDR2 is SVGIG (reference sequence). The CDR3 loop is CAWTSDWSREQFF. CDR3 nucleotides: TGTGCCTGGACCTCGGACTGGTCTCGGGAGCAGTTCTTC.

Only one count was recorded for this clone. This chain uses TRBV6-6 with TRBJ1-5; 7 bases agree with TRBD1. From germline, CDR1 is MNHNY and CDR2 SVGAGI (reference sequence). After removal of 5 bases from V and 2 bases from J, the junction contained 3 bases not matched to a gene. The CDR3 is 14 amino acids. CDR3: CASSPGQRNQPQHF. The CDR3 nucleotides are TGTGCCAGCAGTCCGGGACAGCGCAATCAGCCCCAGCATTTT.

The chain uses TRBV4-1 and TRBJ1-1; no definite D call. The CDR3 has 15 amino acids. Germline assignment: CDR1 MGHRA and CDR2 YSYEKL. V was clipped by 2 bases and J by 1 base, with 11 bases between them. The CDR3 loop is CASSQRPRGNTEAFF. In DNA, the CDR3 is TGCGCCAGCAGCCAAAGGCCGAGAGGGAACACTGAAGCTTTCTTT.

The chain carries TRBV9 and TRBJ1-4; a weak D match, TRBD1 (6 bases). The germline gives CDR1 SGDLS, CDR2 YYNGEE. This CDR3 contains 16 residues. Trimming took off 4 bases at V and 0 bases at J, with 13 bases between the two ends. The CDR3 loop reads CASSPLGTTTNEKLFF. The DNA for the CDR3 is TGTGCCAGCAGCCCCCTCGGGACAACAACTAATGAAAAACTGTTTTTT.

This clone was seen more than once but under ten times. The genes are TRBV5-4 and TRBJ1-6; TRBD1 matches 7 bases. The trim removed 4 bases at V and 9 bases at J, leaving 13 bases unmatched. CDR3 length: 16 residues. Germline assignment: CDR1 SGHNT and CDR2 YYREEE (reference sequence). The CDR3, as DNA: TGTGCCAGCAGCCCGGGAACAGGGGCCCCTACTTCACCCCTCCACTTT. It yields the protein CASSPGTGAPTSPLHF. The whole variable domain, remainder taken from reference TRBV5-4 and TRBJ1-6, is ETGVTQSPTHLIKTRGQQVTLRCSSQSGHNTVSWYQQALGQGPQFIFQYYREEENGRGNFPPRFSGLQFPNYSSELNVNALELDDSALYLCASSPGTGAPTSPLHFGNGTRLTVT.

V and J are TRBV5-4 and TRBJ2-3; 11 bases agree with TRBD1. This CDR3 has 15 residues. The germline V gene has CDR1 SGHNT and CDR2 YYREEE (reference sequence). V was pared by 0 bases and J by 5 bases, with 2 bases of the junction left unmatched. The CDR3 coding sequence is TGTGCCAGCAGCTTGGCGGGGACAGGGGGAGATACGCAGTATTTT. It translates to CASSLAGTGGDTQYF.

The table lists this clone with a count of one. V usage is TRBV7-8 and J usage is TRBJ1-2; D gene unclear. The CDR3 runs to 14 residues. Between the trimmed V and J ends, which lost 7 bases and 7 bases, there was a span of 19 bases. CDR1 SGHVS and CDR2 FQNEAQ come from the germline V gene. CDR3 DNA sequence: TGTGCCAGCACCCTTTCCCGAGCGGGCTGTGGCTACACCTTC. This codes for CASTLSRAGCGYTF. The full variable domain, completed using reference TRBV7-8 and TRBJ1-2, is GAGVSQSPRYKVAKRGQDVALRCDPISGHVSLFWYQQALGQGPEFLTYFQNEAQLDKSGLPSDRFFAERPEGSVSTLKIQRTQQEDSAVYLCASTLSRAGCGYTFGSGTRLTVV.

CDR3 sequence (DNA): TGTGCCACCAGCAGAGAAGCGGCTGCGAACACCGGGGAGCTGTTTTTT. It is translated as CATSREAAANTGELFF. The rearrangement joins TRBV15 to TRBJ2-2, with TRBD2 as a possible D gene (5 bases). This CDR3 comprises 16 residues. Trimming took off 0 bases at V and 0 bases at J, with 8 bases between the two ends. Germline lookup yields CDR1 LNHNV and CDR2 YYDKDF (reference sequence). The full variable domain, completed using reference TRBV15 and TRBJ2-2, is DAMVIQNPRYQVTQFGKPVTLSCSQTLNHNVMYWYQQKSSQAPKLLFHYYDKDFNNEADTPDNFQSRRPNTSFCFLDIRSPGLGDTAMYLCATSREAAANTGELFFGEGSRLTVL.

The chain carries TRBV5-1 and TRBJ2-5; 8 nucleotides match TRBD1. The CDR3 loop spans 14 amino acids. The V gene end was trimmed by 4 bases and the J gene end by 5 bases; junction bases not matched to a gene: 7. The V gene's germline CDR1 is SGHRS and CDR2 YFSETQ. The chain's CDR3 is CASSTPGQGETQYF. DNA for the CDR3: TGCGCCAGCAGCACACCCGGACAGGGTGAGACCCAGTACTTC.

The chain links TRBV10-3 to TRBJ2-5, with 12 positions matching TRBD2. In germline, CDR1 is ENHRY, CDR2 SYGVKD. CDR3 length: 15 amino acids. V gave up 5 bases and J gave up 1 base; unmatched junction bases: 2. CDR3 in DNA: TGTGCCATCAGTCGGACTAGCGGGGTCCAAGAGACCCAGTACTTC. It codes for CAISRTSGVQETQYF.

This clone has a handful of counts. The gene calls are TRBV7-6 and TRBJ1-6; 7 bases agree with TRBD1. The CDR3 is 16 residues long. Germline values: CDR1 SGHVS, CDR2 FNYEAQ. The ends lost 4 bases at V and 5 bases at J; junction bases unmatched: 8. CDR3 DNA: TGTGCCAGCAGCTCTCCACAGGGGACCGATAATTCACCCCTCCACTTT. Encoded protein: CASSSPQGTDNSPLHF.

This sequence joins TRBV7-9 and TRBJ1-4; D gene ambiguous. Germline V gene lookup returns CDR1 SEHNR and CDR2 FQNEAQ (reference sequence). Trimming removed 5 bases at V and 10 bases at J, with 20 bases between. The CDR3 length is 15 residues. CDR3 DNA: TGTGCCAGCAGCCGGCGGCTTCCCCGTGAAGGAAAACTGTTTTTT. This translates into CASSRRLPREGKLFF.

The rearrangement joins TRBV11-2 to TRBJ2-7; 9 bases align to TRBD1. The junction had 4 bases not matched to a gene; V was cut back by 5 bases and J by 5 bases. Germline CDR1 and CDR2: SGHAT and FQNNGV. The CDR3 sequence is 13 residues long. CDR3 amino acids: CASSQDRGDEQYF. CDR3 DNA sequence: TGTGCCAGCAGCCAGGACAGGGGAGACGAGCAGTACTTC.